These 21 T cell receptor beta chains were sequenced from one sample in a study of blood T cells in healthy people across ages. Through a sample-barcoded 5' primer and a J-beta primer mix, a second PCR was run for roughly 6 to 11 cycles. TCRdb independently ran MiXCR on the 5' RACE reads; one entry per CDR3 protein. The data show 1.5 million to 2 million distinct CDR3 sequences, with around 50% seen just once and more than 2% held by the top ten. Sequenced: blood. These TCRs come from a woman aged 40 to 55 in good health.

This chain connects TRBV5-6 to TRBJ1-6, with no clear D. The CDR3 length is 14 residues. Trimming pared 0 bases from V and 7 bases from J, leaving 8 bases between. CDR1 and CDR2 from the germline V gene are SGHDT and YYEEEE. CDR3 region: CASSLVQPNSPLHF. CDR3 DNA sequence: TGTGCCAGCAGCTTGGTCCAGCCAAATTCACCCCTCCACTTT.

The V and J genes are TRBV27 and TRBJ2-4, with 10 bases matching TRBD1. Germline V CDR1 and CDR2: MNHEY, SMNVEV (reference sequence). The V and J ends lost 6 bases and 6 bases, in that order; junction bases with no gene match: 2. The length of the CDR3 is 13 residues. CDR3 loop: CASRRTGGNIQYF. CDR3 bases: TGTGCCAGCAGGAGGACAGGGGGAAACATTCAGTACTTC.

This chain joins TRBV6-2 or TRBV6-3 and TRBJ2-1; 10 bases are a match to TRBD2. V dropped 6 bases and J dropped 0; count of bases not matched to a gene: 8. Germline V gene sequence: CDR1 MNHEY, CDR2 SVGEGT. The CDR3 is 17 residues long. CDR3 DNA sequence: TGTGCCAGCAGCTTCCTAGCGGGGGATAGCTCCTACAATGAGCAGTTCTTC. This encodes CASSFLAGDSSYNEQFF.

This clonotype has only a few counts. This chain joins TRBV4-1 and TRBJ2-1, with TRBD2 as a possible D gene (7 bases). From germline, CDR1 is MGHRA and CDR2 YSYEKL. This CDR3 is built from 18 residues. The V end lost 0 bases, the J end lost 5 bases, and 20 bases lay between the germline ends. The CDR3 here is CASSQDVGGPGANNEQFF. Written as DNA, the CDR3 is TGCGCCAGCAGCCAAGACGTCGGGGGGCCCGGTGCAAACAATGAGCAGTTCTTC.

V is TRBV29-1 and J is TRBJ2-1; a weak D match, TRBD1 (6 bases). V shed 7 bases and J shed 10 bases, with 11 bases lying between them. The length of the CDR3 is 10 residues. Germline V CDR1 and CDR2: SQVTM, ANQGSEA. This CDR3 reads CSARTEEQFF. Written as DNA, the CDR3 is TGCAGCGCTCGGACAGAAGAGCAGTTCTTC.

V usage is TRBV29-1 and J usage is TRBJ2-7; 7 bases fit TRBD1. Germline CDR1 SQVTM, CDR2 ANQGSEA. J gave up 5 bases and V 3 bases, and 4 bases lay outside the gene matches. The CDR3 consists of 12 residues. CDR3 loop: CSVEGQGDEQYF. CDR3 nucleotide sequence: TGCAGCGTTGAGGGGCAGGGGGACGAGCAGTACTTC.

This chain links TRBV6-5 with TRBJ1-2; D is possibly TRBD1 (5 bases). There are 14 residues in the CDR3. V was clipped by 2 bases and J by 7 bases, with 14 bases between them. Germline assignment: CDR1 MNHEY and CDR2 SVGAGI. CDR3 sequence (DNA): TGTGCCAGCAGTTACGCCGGGGCCGGGAGTGGCTACACCTTC. Translation: CASSYAGAGSGYTF.

The rearrangement joins TRBV28 to TRBJ2-7; D gene ambiguous. V was shortened by 10 bases and J by 4 bases, with 17 bases between the two germline ends. The CDR3 spans 13 residues. Germline CDR1 and CDR2: MDHEN and SYDVKM. CDR3 bases: TGTGCCATCGCGAAACCGGGCCCATACGAGCAGTACTTC. This sequence encodes CAIAKPGPYEQYF.

This chain connects TRBV15 to TRBJ2-2; no reliable D call. This CDR3 spans 13 amino acids. Germline V gene data show CDR1 as LNHNV and CDR2 as YYDKDF (reference sequence). Trimming took off 5 bases at V and 3 bases at J, with 7 bases between the two ends. The CDR3 nucleotides read TGTGCCACCAGCGGGTTGGACACCGGGGAGCTGTTTTTT. Its translation: CATSGLDTGELFF.

Comments on this clonotype: This may stem from a read error, because a much larger clone lies one nucleotide away. The V call is TRBV7-9, the J call TRBJ2-5; possibly TRBD1 or TRBD2 for D (7 bases each). The J call may be incorrect, as the DNA end agrees better with TRBJ2-7. Looked up from germline, CDR1 is SEHNR and CDR2 is FQNEAQ (reference sequence). The CDR3 has 13 residues. The CDR3 DNA sequence: TGTGCCAGCTGCCCAGGGGGGGGTTACGAGCAGTACTTC. This gives the protein CASCPGGGYEQYF.

A few counts support this clonotype. This chain joins TRBV4-2 and TRBJ2-1, with 15 bases identical to TRBD2. The CDR3 totals 17 residues. Germline V gene data show CDR1 as LGHNA and CDR2 as YNFKEQ. Trimming cost V 5 bases and J 6 bases; bases outside gene matches: 8. CDR3 nucleotides: TGTGCCAGCAGCTATTATGGACTAGCGGGGGGGCCCAATGAGCAGTTCTTC. Residues: CASSYYGLAGGPNEQFF.

The J gene is TRBJ1-2, the V gene TRBV4-2; weak D call: TRBD1 (6 bases). V was cut by 3 bases and J by 4 bases, with 15 bases left in between. The CDR3 consists of 15 residues. Looked up from germline, CDR1 is LGHNA and CDR2 is YNFKEQ. The CDR3: CASSQTGDGLYGYTF. In nucleotides, the CDR3 is TGTGCCAGCAGCCAGACAGGTGATGGTCTCTATGGCTACACCTTC.

This rearrangement joins TRBV20-1 to TRBJ2-1, with 9 bases lining up with TRBD2. Germline CDR1 DFQATT, CDR2 SNEGSKA (reference sequence). With 0 bases clipped from V and 7 bases from J, the junction kept 7 bases outside the gene matches. The CDR3 runs to 15 residues. CDR3 bases: TGCAGTGCTAGAGATCCAGCGGGGGGCAAGAATGAGCAGTTCTTC. Protein sequence: CSARDPAGGKNEQFF.

This clonotype was counted a few times. This chain links TRBV9 with TRBJ1-2; D is possibly TRBD1 (5 bases). Germline V gene sequence: CDR1 SGDLS, CDR2 YYNGEE. CDR3 size: 15 residues. V lost 4 bases, J lost 4 bases, and 17 bases lay in between. The CDR3 DNA sequence: TGTGCCAGCAGCCTTGCTTCCAGGGAGAGCTATGGCTACACCTTC. The encoded protein is CASSLASRESYGYTF.

The chain has TRBV12-3 or TRBV12-4 and TRBJ1-3, with D perhaps matching TRBD1 (6 bases). The CDR3 loop spans 14 amino acids. The V end lost 6 bases, the J end lost 1 base, and 10 bases lay between the germline ends. CDR3 residues: CASRPQGSGNTIYF. CDR3 nucleotides: TGTGCCAGCAGGCCACAGGGTTCTGGAAACACCATATATTTT.

This clonotype came up a few times. The chain carries TRBV7-2 and TRBJ1-5; D remains ambiguous. Trimming took off 3 bases at V and 2 bases at J, with 11 bases between the two ends. The germline CDR1 and CDR2 sequences are SGHTA and FQGNSA. The CDR3 totals 15 residues. CDR3 nucleotides: TGTGCCAGCAGCTTGGAGGGATTTGGCAATCAGCCCCAGCATTTT. Its translation is CASSLEGFGNQPQHF.

The CDR3 here is CSARKAGTGNQPQHF. CDR3 in DNA: TGCAGTGCTAGAAAAGCCGGGACAGGGAATCAGCCCCAGCATTTT. The chain uses TRBV20-1 and TRBJ1-5; 9 nucleotides match TRBD1. After removal of 2 bases from V and 4 bases from J, the junction contained 6 bases not matched to a gene. The CDR3 consists of 15 residues. Germline lookup yields CDR1 DFQATT and CDR2 SNEGSKA (reference sequence).

CDR3 sequence: CASSFTRETDRVPPLHF. In DNA, the CDR3 is TGTGCCAGCAGTTTTACCCGGGAGACCGACAGGGTACCACCCCTCCACTTT. V is TRBV28 and J is TRBJ1-6, with TRBD1 matching 7 bases. V shed 3 bases and J 11 bases; nucleotides not matched to a gene: 16. Germline CDR1 and CDR2: MDHEN and SYDVKM. This CDR3 is built from 17 residues.

The rearrangement links TRBV7-2 to TRBJ2-4; possibly TRBD2 for D (5 bases). V was clipped by 1 base and J by 13 bases, with 17 bases between them. Germline CDR1 is SGHTA and CDR2 is FQGNSA. The CDR3 length is 14 residues. The CDR3 DNA is TGTGCCAGCAGCTTAGGATTTGTCAGAGCGGAGCAGTACTTC. Encoded protein: CASSLGFVRAEQYF.

The gene calls are TRBV4-3 and TRBJ1-5; 7 positions agree with TRBD1. The junction had 5 bases not matched to a gene; V was cut back by 0 bases and J by 6 bases. Per the germline V gene, CDR1 is LGHNA and CDR2 is YSLEER. The CDR3 has 15 residues. The CDR3 nucleotides are TGCGCCAGCAGCCAAGAAGAGGGGGCAGGTCAGCCCCAGCATTTT. Translated: CASSQEEGAGQPQHF.

This clonotype was counted once. This chain connects TRBV4-3 to TRBJ1-6, with unresolved D. The V gene lost 0 bases and the J gene lost 11 bases, with 8 bases spanning the gap. This CDR3 region has 13 residues. Germline assignment: CDR1 LGHNA and CDR2 YSLEER. The CDR3 region has the DNA TGCGCCAGCAGCCAAGATAGGCAGGCACCCCTCCACTTT. Protein product: CASSQDRQAPLHF.